Sequencing of this T cell receptor (beta chain) was carried out in a study of CD8+ T cells in alopecia areata. The overall study: Oral tofacitinib (5 to 10 mg twice daily) was administered to treated patients. Findings and limits, study-wide: Elevated clonality characterized lesional scalp relative to normal scalp, particularly in alopecia totalis/universalis.

On this clone itself: Its cognate antigen is unknown.

Researchers gathered lesional scalp punch biopsies and peripheral blood from patients with alopecia areata. Researchers picked out CD4+ and CD8+ T cells from PBMCs by sorting. Extraction and reverse transcription of RNA yielded cDNA as the sequencing template. The assay was immunoSEQ multiplex PCR, and TCRdb's table has in-frame clones only and misses some. This sample carries under 250,000 clones, approximately 52% of them seen once, and the ten largest clones take just over 0.45%. With 3 bases removed from V and 9 bases from J, the gap between germline ends came to 12 bases. The CDR3 is 11 amino acids. Germline CDR1 SQVTM, CDR2 ANQGSEA.

The V and J genes are TRBV29-1 and TRBJ2-7, with D possibly being TRBD1 (7 bases). The sequenced sample was CD4+ T cells sorted from blood, obtained at week 0. This sequence originates from a human donor with alopecia areata. CDR3 nucleotide sequence: TGCAGCGTTGAGAGGGGGCGGGGGCAGTACTTC. Its protein is CSVERGRGQYF.